This TCR beta chain was identified during a study of shared clonotypes between healthy human individuals. General study findings and limits: Depth was large, yet rarefaction showed that sorted-subset sequencing was incomplete. Clonotype sharing among donors, it was expected, would be affected by sequencing depth.

Using immunoSEQ multiplex PCR, the repertoire was profiled, and TCRdb retains in-frame clones only, with some absent. This sample carries around 580,000 clones, 98% of them seen once, and the ten largest clones take 0.25% to 0.35%. On this clone: The antigen remains undetermined.

CD8 cells regarded as naive lacked CD45RO, were positively chosen for CCR7, and omitted terminally differentiated effector memory CD45RA+ cells. The trim removed 6 bases at V and 2 bases at J, leaving 1 base unmatched. CDR1 SQVTM and CDR2 ANQGSEA come from the germline V gene. The CDR3 runs 11 residues. The rearrangement links TRBV29-1 to TRBJ2-7; the match to TRBD1 covers 7 bases. The sequenced sample consisted of naive CD8+ T cells sorted from blood. The TCR comes from a man aged 25 to 40 in good health. Here the CDR3 DNA reads TGCAGCGTCACAGGGGCCTACGAGCAGTACTTC. Its translation: CSVTGAYEQYF.